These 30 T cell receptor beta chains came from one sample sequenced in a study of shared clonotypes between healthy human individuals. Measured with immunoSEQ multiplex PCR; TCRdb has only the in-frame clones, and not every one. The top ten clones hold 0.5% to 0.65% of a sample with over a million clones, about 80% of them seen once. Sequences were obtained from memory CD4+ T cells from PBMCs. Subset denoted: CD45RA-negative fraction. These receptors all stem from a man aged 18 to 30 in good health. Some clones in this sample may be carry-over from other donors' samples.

The CDR3 loop reads CSVAPRAIQTHNEQFF. Written as DNA, the CDR3 is TGCAGCGTTGCCCCCAGGGCAATCCAAACCCACAATGAGCAGTTCTTC. J is TRBJ2-1 and V is TRBV29-1, with a weak D call TRBD1 (5 bases). This CDR3 is 16 amino acids long. Germline V lookup: CDR1 SQVTM, CDR2 ANQGSEA. V was clipped by 4 bases and J by 5 bases, with 21 bases between them.

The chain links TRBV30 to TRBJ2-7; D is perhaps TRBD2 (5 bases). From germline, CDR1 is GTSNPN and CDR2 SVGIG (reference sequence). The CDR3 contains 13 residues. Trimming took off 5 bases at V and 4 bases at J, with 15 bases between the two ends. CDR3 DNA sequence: TGTGCCTGGGGAAGTGGGCGCGGGTACGAGCAGTACTTC. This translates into CAWGSGRGYEQYF.

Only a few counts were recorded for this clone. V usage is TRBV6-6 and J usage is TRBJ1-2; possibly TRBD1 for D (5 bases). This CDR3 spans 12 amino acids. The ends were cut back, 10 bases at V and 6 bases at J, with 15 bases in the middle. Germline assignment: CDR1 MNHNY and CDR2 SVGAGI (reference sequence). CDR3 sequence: CATADKGNGYTF. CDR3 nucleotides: TGTGCCACCGCGGACAAGGGCAATGGCTACACCTTC.

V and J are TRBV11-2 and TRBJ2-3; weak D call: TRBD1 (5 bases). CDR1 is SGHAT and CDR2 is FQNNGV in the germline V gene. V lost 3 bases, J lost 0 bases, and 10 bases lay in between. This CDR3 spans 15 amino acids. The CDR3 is CASSFSGLSTDTQYF. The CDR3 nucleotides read TGTGCCAGCAGCTTCTCAGGGCTCAGCACAGATACGCAGTATTTT.

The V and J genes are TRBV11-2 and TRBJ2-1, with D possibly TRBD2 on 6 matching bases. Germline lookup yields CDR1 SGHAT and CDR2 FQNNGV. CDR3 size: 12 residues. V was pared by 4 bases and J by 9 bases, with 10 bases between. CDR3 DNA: TGTGCCAGCAGCTCTCAGGGAGGTGAGCAGTTCTTC. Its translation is CASSSQGGEQFF. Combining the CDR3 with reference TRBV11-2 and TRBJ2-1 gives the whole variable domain EAGVAQSPRYKIIEKRQSVAFWCNPISGHATLYWYQQILGQGPKLLIQFQNNGVVDDSQLPKDRFSAERLKGVDSTLKIQPAKLEDSAVYLCASSSQGGEQFFGPGTRLTVL.

The CDR3: CATSGTHYNQPQHF. CDR3 nucleotides: TGTGCCACCAGTGGGACCCACTACAATCAGCCCCAGCATTTT. The chain recombines TRBV15 with TRBJ1-5; D may be TRBD1 (5 bases). Trimming shortened V by 6 bases and J by 3 bases, and 12 bases separated the two germline ends. The germline gives CDR1 LNHNV, CDR2 YYDKDF (reference sequence). The CDR3 runs to 14 residues.

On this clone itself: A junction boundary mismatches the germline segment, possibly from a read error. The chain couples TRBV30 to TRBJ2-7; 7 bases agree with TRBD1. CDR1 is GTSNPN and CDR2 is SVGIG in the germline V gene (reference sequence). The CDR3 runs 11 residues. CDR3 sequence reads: CAWSDNRWGQF. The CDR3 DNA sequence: TGTGCCTGGAGTGATAACCGATGGGGACAGTTC.

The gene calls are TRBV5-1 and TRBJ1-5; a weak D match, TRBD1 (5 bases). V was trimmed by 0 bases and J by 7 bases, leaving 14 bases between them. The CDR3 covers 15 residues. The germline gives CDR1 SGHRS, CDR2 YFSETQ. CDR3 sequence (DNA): TGCGCCAGCAGCTTGGGACCGCGCTCAGGGCAGCCCCAGCATTTT. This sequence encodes CASSLGPRSGQPQHF.

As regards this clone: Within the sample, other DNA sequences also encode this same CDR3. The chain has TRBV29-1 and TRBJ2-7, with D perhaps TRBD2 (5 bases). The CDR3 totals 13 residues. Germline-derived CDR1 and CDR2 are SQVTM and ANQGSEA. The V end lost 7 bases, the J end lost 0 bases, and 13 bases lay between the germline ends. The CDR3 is CSARTGSSYEQYF. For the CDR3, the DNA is TGCAGCGCAAGGACGGGGAGCTCCTACGAGCAGTACTTC.

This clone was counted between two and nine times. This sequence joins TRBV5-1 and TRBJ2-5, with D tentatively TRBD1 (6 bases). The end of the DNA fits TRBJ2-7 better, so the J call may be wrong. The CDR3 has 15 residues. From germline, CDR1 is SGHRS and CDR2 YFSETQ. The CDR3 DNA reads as TGCGCCAGCAGCTTGCTAATACAGGGATCCAACGAGCAGTACTTC. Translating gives CASSLLIQGSNEQYF.

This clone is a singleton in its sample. The CDR3 sequence is CASGRPNEKLFF. The CDR3 region has the DNA TGTGCCAGCGGCCGGCCTAATGAAAAACTGTTTTTT. V is TRBV6-6 and J is TRBJ1-4; no clear D. The CDR3 is made up of 12 amino acids. CDR1 is MNHNY, CDR2 SVGAGI, per germline (reference sequence). The germline V and J ends were trimmed by 8 bases and 3 bases, with 7 bases remaining between them.

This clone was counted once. CDR3 DNA sequence: TGTGCCAGCAGCCGGACTAGCGCACAAGAGACCCAGTACTTC. Encoded protein: CASSRTSAQETQYF. The chain links TRBV9 to TRBJ2-5, with 9 bases fitting TRBD2. The germline CDR1 and CDR2 sequences are SGDLS and YYNGEE. Losses at the gene ends were 4 bases for V and 2 bases for J; bases not matched to a gene: 3. The CDR3 has 14 residues.

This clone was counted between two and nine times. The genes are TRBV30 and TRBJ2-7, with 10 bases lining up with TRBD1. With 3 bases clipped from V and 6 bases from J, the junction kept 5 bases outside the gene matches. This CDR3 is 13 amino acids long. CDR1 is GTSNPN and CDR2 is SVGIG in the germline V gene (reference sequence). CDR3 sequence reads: CAWRGTGAIEQYF. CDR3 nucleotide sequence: TGTGCCTGGAGGGGGACAGGGGCCATCGAGCAGTACTTC.

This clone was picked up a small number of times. The DNA for the CDR3 is TGTGCCAGCAGCTCTGTTCCTCAAGAGACCCAGTACTTC. The encoded protein is CASSSVPQETQYF. The rearrangement joins TRBV7-8 to TRBJ2-5; D is undetermined. This CDR3 has 13 residues. Trimming pared 4 bases from V and 2 bases from J, leaving 8 bases between. Germline V CDR1 and CDR2: SGHVS, FQNEAQ.

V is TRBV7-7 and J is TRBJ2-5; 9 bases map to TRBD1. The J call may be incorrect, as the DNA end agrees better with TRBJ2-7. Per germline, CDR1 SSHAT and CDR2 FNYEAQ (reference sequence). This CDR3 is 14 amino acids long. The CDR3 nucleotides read TGTGCCAGCAGCCAGGGACAGGGAATCGACGAGCAGTACTTC. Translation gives CASSQGQGIDEQYF.

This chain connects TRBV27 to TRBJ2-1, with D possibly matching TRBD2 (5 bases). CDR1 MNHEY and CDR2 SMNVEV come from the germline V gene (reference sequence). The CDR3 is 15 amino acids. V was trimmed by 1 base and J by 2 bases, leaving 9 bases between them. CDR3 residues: CASSLYGDTYNEQFF. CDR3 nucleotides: TGTGCCAGCAGTTTATACGGGGATACCTACAATGAGCAGTTCTTC.

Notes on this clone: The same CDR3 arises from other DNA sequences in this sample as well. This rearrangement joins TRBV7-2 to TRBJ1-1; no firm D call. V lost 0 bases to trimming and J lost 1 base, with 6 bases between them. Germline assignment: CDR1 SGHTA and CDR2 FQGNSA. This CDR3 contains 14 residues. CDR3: CASSLAAGNTEAFF. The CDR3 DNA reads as TGTGCCAGCAGCTTAGCCGCGGGGAACACTGAAGCTTTCTTT.

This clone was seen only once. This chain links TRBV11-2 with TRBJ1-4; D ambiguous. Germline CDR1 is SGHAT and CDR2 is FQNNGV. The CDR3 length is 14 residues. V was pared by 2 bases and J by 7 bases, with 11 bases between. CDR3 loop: CASSLLNRGEKLFF. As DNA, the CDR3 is TGTGCCAGCAGCTTATTGAACAGAGGTGAAAAACTGTTTTTT.

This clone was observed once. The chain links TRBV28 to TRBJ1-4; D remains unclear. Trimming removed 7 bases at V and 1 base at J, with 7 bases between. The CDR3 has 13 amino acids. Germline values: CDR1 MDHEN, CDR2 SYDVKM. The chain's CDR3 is CASNVVTNEKLFF. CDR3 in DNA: TGTGCCAGCAACGTGGTAACTAATGAAAAACTGTTTTTT.

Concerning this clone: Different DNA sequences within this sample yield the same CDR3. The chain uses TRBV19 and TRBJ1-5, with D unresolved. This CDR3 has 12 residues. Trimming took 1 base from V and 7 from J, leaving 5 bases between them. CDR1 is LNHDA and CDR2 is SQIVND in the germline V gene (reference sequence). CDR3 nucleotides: TGTGCCAGTAGTATAGGTGCCCAGCCCCAGCATTTT. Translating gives CASSIGAQPQHF.

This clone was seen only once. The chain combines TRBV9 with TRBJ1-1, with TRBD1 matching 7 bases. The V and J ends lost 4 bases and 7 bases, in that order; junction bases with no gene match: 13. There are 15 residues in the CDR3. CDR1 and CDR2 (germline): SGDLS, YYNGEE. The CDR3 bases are TGTGCCAGCAGCTCCCGACAGGGAGGGGTCGGTGAAGCTTTCTTT. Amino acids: CASSSRQGGVGEAFF.

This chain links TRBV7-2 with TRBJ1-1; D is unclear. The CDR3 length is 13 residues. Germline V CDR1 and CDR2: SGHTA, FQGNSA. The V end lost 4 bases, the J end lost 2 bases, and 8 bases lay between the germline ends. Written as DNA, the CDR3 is TGTGCCAGCAGCTCGACACGCAACACTGAAGCTTTCTTT. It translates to CASSSTRNTEAFF.

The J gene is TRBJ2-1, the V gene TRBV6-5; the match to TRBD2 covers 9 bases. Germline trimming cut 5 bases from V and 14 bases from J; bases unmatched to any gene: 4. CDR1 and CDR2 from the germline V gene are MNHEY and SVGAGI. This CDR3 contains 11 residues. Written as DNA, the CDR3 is TGTGCCAGCAGTACGGGCGGGAGGGAGTTCTTC. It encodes CASSTGGREFF.

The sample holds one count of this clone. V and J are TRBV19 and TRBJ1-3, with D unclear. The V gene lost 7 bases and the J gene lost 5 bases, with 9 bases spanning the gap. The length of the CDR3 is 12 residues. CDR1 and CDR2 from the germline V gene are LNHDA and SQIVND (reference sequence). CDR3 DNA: TGTGCCAGTACCCTTTCCAGAAACACCATATATTTT. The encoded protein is CASTLSRNTIYF.

For the CDR3, the DNA is TGTGCCAGCAGCTTCGGCTCCCCCTACGAGCAGTACTTC. Residues: CASSFGSPYEQYF. This chain joins TRBV5-5 and TRBJ2-7; unclear D gene. Germline CDR1 SGHKS, CDR2 YYEKEE (reference sequence). Trimming left V 2 bases short and J 2 bases short, with 8 bases between. There are 13 residues in the CDR3.

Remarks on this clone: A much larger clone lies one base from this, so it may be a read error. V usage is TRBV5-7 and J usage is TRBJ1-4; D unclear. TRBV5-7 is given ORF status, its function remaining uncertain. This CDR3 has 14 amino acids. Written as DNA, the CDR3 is TGTGCCAGGAGCTTGGCGCTTTCGGATGAAAAACTGTTTTTT. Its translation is CARSLALSDEKLFF.

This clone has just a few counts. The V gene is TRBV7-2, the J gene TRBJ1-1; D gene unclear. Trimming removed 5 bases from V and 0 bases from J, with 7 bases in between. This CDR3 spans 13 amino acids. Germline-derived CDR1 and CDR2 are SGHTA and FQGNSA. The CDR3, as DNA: TGTGCCAGCAGCCCCTCTATGAACACTGAAGCTTTCTTT. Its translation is CASSPSMNTEAFF.

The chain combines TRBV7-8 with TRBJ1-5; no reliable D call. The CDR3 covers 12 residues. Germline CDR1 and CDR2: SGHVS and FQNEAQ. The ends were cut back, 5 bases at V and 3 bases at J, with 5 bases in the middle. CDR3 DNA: TGTGCCAGCAGCGCAACCAATCAGCCCCAGCATTTT. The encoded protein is CASSATNQPQHF. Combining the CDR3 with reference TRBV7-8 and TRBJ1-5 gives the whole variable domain GAGVSQSPRYKVAKRGQDVALRCDPISGHVSLFWYQQALGQGPEFLTYFQNEAQLDKSGLPSDRFFAERPEGSVSTLKIQRTQQEDSAVYLCASSATNQPQHFGDGTRLSIL.

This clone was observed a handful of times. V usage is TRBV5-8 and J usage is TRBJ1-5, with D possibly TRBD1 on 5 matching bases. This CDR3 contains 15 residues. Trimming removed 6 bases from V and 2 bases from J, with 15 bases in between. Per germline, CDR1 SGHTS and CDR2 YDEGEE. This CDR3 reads CASNAGRGGNQPQHF. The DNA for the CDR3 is TGTGCCAGCAACGCTGGACGAGGGGGCAATCAGCCCCAGCATTTT.

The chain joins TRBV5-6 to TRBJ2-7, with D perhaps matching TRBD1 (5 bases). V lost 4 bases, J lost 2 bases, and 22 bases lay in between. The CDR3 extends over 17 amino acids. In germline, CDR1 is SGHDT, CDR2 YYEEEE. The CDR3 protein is CASSPLKGLYPTYEQYF. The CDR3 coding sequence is TGTGCCAGCAGCCCGCTTAAGGGGCTTTATCCAACCTACGAGCAGTACTTC.